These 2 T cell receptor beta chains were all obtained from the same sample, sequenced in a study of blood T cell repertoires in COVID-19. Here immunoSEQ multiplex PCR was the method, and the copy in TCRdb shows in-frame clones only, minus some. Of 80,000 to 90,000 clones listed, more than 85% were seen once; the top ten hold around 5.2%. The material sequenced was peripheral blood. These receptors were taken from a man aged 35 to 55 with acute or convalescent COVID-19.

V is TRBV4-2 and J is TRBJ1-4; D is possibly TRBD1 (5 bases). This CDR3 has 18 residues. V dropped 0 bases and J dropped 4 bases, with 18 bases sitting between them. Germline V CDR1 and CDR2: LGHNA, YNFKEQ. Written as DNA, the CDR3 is TGTGCCAGCAGCCAAGATCAATCGCAGGGTAGGGGTAATGAAAAACTGTTTTTT. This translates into CASSQDQSQGRGNEKLFF.

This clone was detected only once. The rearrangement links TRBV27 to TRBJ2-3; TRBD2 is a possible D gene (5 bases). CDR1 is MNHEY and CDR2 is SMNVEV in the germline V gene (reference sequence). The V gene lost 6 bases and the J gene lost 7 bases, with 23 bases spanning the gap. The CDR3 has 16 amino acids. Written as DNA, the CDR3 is TGTGCCAGCAGGCGGACCGGGATGGGATTGGACCATACGCAGTATTTT. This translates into CASRRTGMGLDHTQYF.